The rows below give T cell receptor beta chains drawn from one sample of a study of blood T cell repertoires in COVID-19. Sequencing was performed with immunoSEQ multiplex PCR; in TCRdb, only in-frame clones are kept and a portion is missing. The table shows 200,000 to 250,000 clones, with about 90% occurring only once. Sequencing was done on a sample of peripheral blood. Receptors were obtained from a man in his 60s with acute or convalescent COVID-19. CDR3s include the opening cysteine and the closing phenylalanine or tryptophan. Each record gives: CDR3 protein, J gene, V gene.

CDR3aa: CASSLLLEERNTGELFF; j_gene: TRBJ2-2; v_gene: TRBV7-9
CDR3aa: CASRPEGATYEQYF; j_gene: TRBJ2-7; v_gene: TRBV5-1
CDR3aa: CASSFAQSSYQPQHF; j_gene: TRBJ1-5; v_gene: TRBV5-6
CDR3aa: CASSPSGGHETQYF; j_gene: TRBJ2-5; v_gene: TRBV18
CDR3aa: CASTADSYGYTF; j_gene: TRBJ1-2; v_gene: TRBV12-3/TRBV12-4
CDR3aa: CSASTGGWQETQYF; j_gene: TRBJ2-5; v_gene: TRBV20-1
CDR3aa: CASSLRRDRGLPYEQYF; j_gene: TRBJ2-7; v_gene: TRBV11-3
CDR3aa: CASQGASREKLFF; j_gene: TRBJ1-4; v_gene: TRBV28
CDR3aa: CAWSVLAGPTDTQYF; j_gene: TRBJ2-3; v_gene: TRBV30
CDR3aa: CSASRGVNSYEQYF; j_gene: TRBJ2-7; v_gene: TRBV20-1
CDR3aa: CASSVINSPLHF; j_gene: TRBJ1-6; v_gene: TRBV25-1
CDR3aa: CASSLRRTGDYGYTF; j_gene: TRBJ1-2; v_gene: TRBV27
CDR3aa: CASSPRGQGSVAFF; j_gene: TRBJ1-1; v_gene: TRBV7-2
CDR3aa: CASSPLAGVDNEQFF; j_gene: TRBJ2-1; v_gene: TRBV4-3
CDR3aa: CASSIADYGYTF; j_gene: TRBJ1-2; v_gene: TRBV19
CDR3aa: CASSRGQGFEQFF; j_gene: TRBJ2-1; v_gene: TRBV5-6
CDR3aa: CASSPNDRGREKLFF; j_gene: TRBJ1-4; v_gene: TRBV4-1
CDR3aa: CASSRNPQQGEQYF; j_gene: TRBJ2-7; v_gene: TRBV27
CDR3aa: CASSQDRDPSPLHF; j_gene: TRBJ1-6; v_gene: TRBV19
CDR3aa: CASSYGLYEQYF; j_gene: TRBJ2-7; v_gene: TRBV6-2/TRBV6-3
CDR3aa: CASRGQGEAFF; j_gene: TRBJ1-1; v_gene: TRBV19
CDR3aa: CASSLAPLASGRDISYEQYF; j_gene: TRBJ2-7; v_gene: TRBV7-6
CDR3aa: CASSPETSGIDTQYF; j_gene: TRBJ2-3; v_gene: TRBV7-3
CDR3aa: CASSFVAGSDTQYF; j_gene: TRBJ2-3; v_gene: TRBV7-9
CDR3aa: CASSQDPPTSNNSPLHF; j_gene: TRBJ1-6; v_gene: TRBV4-3
CDR3aa: CASRRTSGRAGEQFF; j_gene: TRBJ2-1; v_gene: TRBV6-5
CDR3aa: CATSLLGTVPSLDTQYF; j_gene: TRBJ2-3; v_gene: TRBV27
CDR3aa: CASSLRGGADEQYF; j_gene: TRBJ2-7; v_gene: TRBV27
CDR3aa: CATSDTRGAQETQYF; j_gene: TRBJ2-5; v_gene: TRBV24-1
CDR3aa: CASSPWGPARTDTQYF; j_gene: TRBJ2-3; v_gene: TRBV5-4
CDR3aa: CASSQDLGGLILGYTF; j_gene: TRBJ1-2; v_gene: TRBV4-3
CDR3aa: CASSSRLAGTYEQYF; j_gene: TRBJ2-7; v_gene: TRBV2
CDR3aa: CASSPTAGKDSPLHF; j_gene: TRBJ1-6; v_gene: TRBV6-5
CDR3aa: CAWSVPSELRETQYF; j_gene: TRBJ2-5; v_gene: TRBV30
CDR3aa: CASSPTGTVEETQYF; j_gene: TRBJ2-5; v_gene: TRBV9
CDR3aa: CASSQHAQSGGKYNEQFF; j_gene: TRBJ2-1; v_gene: TRBV7-2
CDR3aa: CASSLDGRAPKAFF; j_gene: TRBJ1-1; v_gene: TRBV11-2
CDR3aa: CAWRGRDRSYEQYF; j_gene: TRBJ2-7; v_gene: TRBV30
CDR3aa: CASSPSGSNNEKLFF; j_gene: TRBJ1-4; v_gene: TRBV18
CDR3aa: CASSLGGTGTYEQYF; j_gene: TRBJ2-7; v_gene: TRBV7-2
CDR3aa: CASSLGTGAPYGSPLHF; j_gene: TRBJ1-6; v_gene: TRBV28
CDR3aa: CASTPRGLSTEAFF; j_gene: TRBJ1-1; v_gene: TRBV27
CDR3aa: CASSLGPSSGYGYTF; j_gene: TRBJ1-2; v_gene: TRBV5-1